The 23 T cell receptor beta chains reported below all come from one sample, sequenced in a study of blood T cell repertoires in COVID-19. Data came from immunoSEQ multiplex PCR; TCRdb stores just in-frame clones and leaves some out. The sample consists of about 170,000 clones, approximately 83% of them appearing once. The sequenced sample was peripheral blood. The source of these receptors is a man between 65 and 80 years old with active or convalescent COVID-19.

This chain connects TRBV30 to TRBJ1-5; maybe TRBD1 (5 bases). Germline CDR1 and CDR2: GTSNPN and SVGIG (reference sequence). The V and J ends lost 0 bases and 2 bases respectively, with 8 bases between them. The CDR3 totals 14 residues. The CDR3 DNA is TGTGCCTGGAGTGTTTGGGGGGGCAATCAGCCCCAGCATTTT. This codes for CAWSVWGGNQPQHF.

The CDR3 here is CASSWQTHLETQYF. The CDR3 bases are TGCGCCAGCAGCTGGCAGACTCATTTGGAGACCCAGTACTTC. The chain carries TRBV5-1 and TRBJ2-5; D call uncertain. There are 14 residues in the CDR3. Looked up from germline, CDR1 is SGHRS and CDR2 is YFSETQ. Deletions cut 3 bases from V and 5 bases from J, with 14 bases between.

The rearrangement links TRBV28 to TRBJ1-6; D ambiguous. V was trimmed by 5 bases and J by 6 bases, leaving 14 bases between them. The CDR3 has 15 residues. Germline lookup yields CDR1 MDHEN and CDR2 SYDVKM. CDR3 in amino acids: CASSPSLTSNSPLHF. The CDR3 DNA reads as TGTGCCAGCAGTCCCTCCCTGACAAGTAATTCACCCCTCCACTTT. The whole variable domain, filled in from reference TRBV28 and TRBJ1-6, reads DVKVTQSSRYLVKRTGEKVFLECVQDMDHENMFWYRQDPGLGLRLIYFSYDVKMKEKGDIPEGYSVSREKKERFSLILESASTNQTSMYLCASSPSLTSNSPLHFGNGTRLTVT.

The chain combines TRBV12-3 or TRBV12-4 with TRBJ2-5; perhaps TRBD2 as D (5 bases). CDR3 length: 13 amino acids. The ends were cut back, 2 bases at V and 9 bases at J, with 13 bases in the middle. The CDR3 sequence is CASSLRLAEAQYF. Written as DNA, the CDR3 is TGTGCCAGCAGTTTAAGGTTGGCGGAGGCCCAGTACTTC.

The chain links TRBV27 to TRBJ2-6; D unresolved. The CDR3 sequence is 14 residues long. The V gene lost 6 bases and the J gene lost 5 bases, with 11 bases spanning the gap. Germline CDR1 MNHEY, CDR2 SMNVEV (reference sequence). The CDR3 coding sequence is TGTGCCAGCAGCACCTTCGGGTGGGCCAACGTCCTGACTTTC. This gives the protein CASSTFGWANVLTF.

The chain employs TRBV7-9 and TRBJ2-2, with 8 bases matching TRBD1. Germline V gene sequence: CDR1 SEHNR, CDR2 FQNEAQ (reference sequence). The V and J ends lost 3 bases and 7 bases, in that order; junction bases with no gene match: 4. This CDR3 spans 14 amino acids. CDR3 amino acids: CASSLWTGNGELFF. CDR3 sequence (DNA): TGTGCCAGCAGCTTGTGGACAGGGAACGGGGAGCTGTTTTTT.

The table lists this clone with a few counts. CDR3 amino acids: CATRGAGNQPQHF. The CDR3 DNA is TGTGCCACCAGAGGGGCCGGCAATCAGCCCCAGCATTTT. The chain links TRBV24-1 to TRBJ1-5; a weak D match, TRBD1 (5 bases). Germline V gene data show CDR1 as KGHDR and CDR2 as SFDVKD. V lost 7 bases to trimming and J lost 2 bases, with 8 bases between them. The CDR3 covers 13 residues.

J is TRBJ2-1 and V is TRBV6-2 or TRBV6-3, with 10 bases identical to TRBD2. With V trimmed by 6 bases and J by 5 bases, 10 bases remained unmatched. The CDR3 sequence is 16 residues long. Per the germline V gene, CDR1 is MNHEY and CDR2 is SVGEGT. Written as DNA, the CDR3 is TGTGCCAGCAGCCCTCGTGGACTAGCGGTTAACAATGAGCAGTTCTTC. Its translation is CASSPRGLAVNNEQFF.

The rearrangement joins TRBV6-2 or TRBV6-3 to TRBJ1-1; 7 bases line up with TRBD1. This CDR3 has 14 residues. V trimming: 5 bases; J trimming: 5 bases; junction bases outside the gene matches: 8. Per germline, CDR1 MNHEY and CDR2 SVGEGT. The CDR3 loop is CASSRLQGNTEAFF. As DNA, the CDR3 is TGTGCCAGCAGTCGCCTACAGGGGAATACTGAAGCTTTCTTT.

Points on this clone: Other DNA sequences in the same sample also yield this CDR3. This chain connects TRBV10-3 to TRBJ2-7; 9 bases are shared with TRBD1. Germline CDR1 is ENHRY and CDR2 is SYGVKD. This CDR3 contains 12 residues. The trim removed 6 bases at V and 5 bases at J, leaving 2 bases unmatched. The CDR3 nucleotides are TGTGCCATCAGCGGGACAGGGAACGAGCAGTACTTC. The encoded protein is CAISGTGNEQYF.

The chain combines TRBV7-8 with TRBJ2-5; perhaps TRBD1 as D (6 bases). Trimming cost V 2 bases and J 3 bases, with 10 bases left between them. Germline V gene data show CDR1 as SGHVS and CDR2 as FQNEAQ. The CDR3 extends over 14 amino acids. This CDR3 is CASSLQGWKETQYF. In DNA, the CDR3 is TGTGCCAGCAGCTTACAGGGGTGGAAAGAGACCCAGTACTTC.

This clone showed up just once. The rearrangement links TRBV7-3 to TRBJ2-3, with 11 positions matching TRBD2. Germline CDR1 reads SGHTA; CDR2 reads FQGTGA. The CDR3 loop spans 16 amino acids. V lost 4 bases, J lost 2 bases, and 5 bases stayed unmatched. For the CDR3, the DNA is TGTGCCAGCAGCTCCGGGACTAGCGGATACACAGATACGCAGTATTTT. Amino acid sequence: CASSSGTSGYTDTQYF. Drawing the rest from reference TRBV7-3 and TRBJ2-3, the complete variable domain is GAGVSQTPSNKVTEKGKYVELRCDPISGHTALYWYRQSLGQGPEFLIYFQGTGAADDSGLPNDRFFAVRPEGSVSTLKIQRTERGDSAVYLCASSSGTSGYTDTQYFGPGTRLTVL.

This chain connects TRBV3-1 (or the pseudogene TRBV3-2) to TRBJ1-5; D is undetermined. In germline, CDR1 is LGHDT, CDR2 YNNKEL (reference sequence). V was pared by 4 bases and J by 7 bases, with 14 bases between. The length of the CDR3 is 14 residues. DNA of the CDR3: TGTGCCAGCAGCCTACGGACTGCGAAACAGCCCCAGCATTTT. Its protein is CASSLRTAKQPQHF.

Here the CDR3 reads CASSPMSDTEAFF. In nucleotides, the CDR3 is TGTGCCAGCTCACCAATGTCTGACACTGAAGCTTTCTTT. V usage is TRBV18 and J usage is TRBJ1-1; no clear D. From germline, CDR1 is KGHSH and CDR2 LQKENI. V lost 2 bases to trimming and J lost 3 bases, with 7 bases between them. The CDR3 loop spans 13 amino acids.

The rearrangement links TRBV5-1 to TRBJ2-1; maybe TRBD1 (6 bases). CDR1 is SGHRS and CDR2 is YFSETQ in the germline V gene. The CDR3 totals 14 residues. Trimming took 0 bases from V and 4 from J, leaving 8 bases between them. The CDR3, as DNA: TGCGCCAGCAGCTTGGGGACAGAGTACAATGAGCAGTTCTTC. The encoded protein is CASSLGTEYNEQFF.

This chain uses TRBV5-8 with TRBJ2-7; D gene uncertain. V was clipped by 0 bases and J by 0 bases, with 7 bases between them. The germline V gene encodes CDR1 SGHTS and CDR2 YDEGEE. The CDR3 runs to 14 residues. This CDR3 reads CASSLVGYSYEQYF. Here the CDR3 DNA reads TGTGCCAGCAGCTTGGTCGGGTACTCCTACGAGCAGTACTTC. The variable domain in full, completed from reference TRBV5-8 and TRBJ2-7, reads EAGVTQSPTHLIKTRGQQATLRCSPISGHTSVYWYQQALGLGLQFLLWYDEGEERNRGNFPPRFSGRQFPNYSSELNVNALELEDSALYLCASSLVGYSYEQYFGPGTRLTVT.

The rearrangement joins TRBV19 to TRBJ1-5; 7 bases map to TRBD1. V was clipped by 5 bases and J by 2 bases; unmatched bases: 15. The CDR3 length is 18 residues. Germline loops: CDR1 LNHDA, CDR2 SQIVND (reference sequence). This CDR3 is CASSPRGGKGAGNQPQHF. CDR3 in DNA: TGTGCCAGTAGTCCGCGGGGCGGAAAGGGGGCAGGCAATCAGCCCCAGCATTTT.

This chain connects TRBV18 to TRBJ2-2; 7 bases fit TRBD1. Germline values: CDR1 KGHSH, CDR2 LQKENI. After removal of 3 bases from V and 6 bases from J, the junction contained 4 bases not matched to a gene. The CDR3 runs 14 residues. The CDR3 bases are TGTGCCAGCTCACCGGCCAGGGGGTCCGGGGAGCTGTTTTTT. Translated, it gives CASSPARGSGELFF.

The chain uses TRBV30 and TRBJ1-2; D uncertain. This CDR3 comprises 12 residues. The V end lost 3 bases, the J end lost 6 bases, and 11 bases lay between the germline ends. Germline V gene data show CDR1 as GTSNPN and CDR2 as SVGIG (reference sequence). The CDR3 DNA reads TGTGCCTGGAGGCGGGAAGGGAATGGCTACACCTTC. Its protein product is CAWRREGNGYTF. Variable domain in full (rest from reference TRBV30 and TRBJ1-2): SQTIHQWPATLVQPVGSPLSLECTVEGTSNPNLYWYRQAAGRGLQLLFYSVGIGQISSEVPQNLSASRPQDRQFILSSKKLLLSDSGFYLCAWRREGNGYTFGSGTRLTVV.

The V and J genes are TRBV5-1 and TRBJ1-3; tentatively, D is TRBD1 (6 bases). CDR1 and CDR2 from the germline V gene are SGHRS and YFSETQ. V was pared by 2 bases and J by 1 base, with 7 bases between. The CDR3 length is 14 residues. The CDR3 spells CASSFTGSGNTIYF. The CDR3, as DNA: TGCGCCAGCAGCTTCACAGGGTCTGGAAACACCATATATTTT.

Notes on this clone: A read error may account for a junction end that differs from germline. CDR3 nucleotides: TGTGCCAGCAGTTACCCGCCTCGGAGCTCCCACGAGCAGTACTTC. Protein sequence: CASSYPPRSSHEQYF. The chain couples TRBV6-2 or TRBV6-3 to TRBJ2-7, with unresolved D. The CDR3 contains 15 residues. The germline V gene has CDR1 MNHEY and CDR2 SVGEGT.

The chain is built from TRBV5-5 and TRBJ1-2; 7 bases agree with TRBD1. This CDR3 has 15 amino acids. J lost 3 bases, V lost 0 bases, and 5 bases had no gene match. The V gene's germline CDR1 is SGHKS and CDR2 YYEKEE (reference sequence). The CDR3: CASSLGQGDYYGYTF. Written as DNA, the CDR3 is TGTGCCAGCAGCTTGGGACAGGGAGATTACTATGGCTACACCTTC.

V and J are TRBV9 and TRBJ1-4, with a possible D match to TRBD1 (6 bases). Germline assignment: CDR1 SGDLS and CDR2 YYNGEE. Trimming took 0 bases from V and 6 from J, leaving 18 bases between them. This CDR3 has 17 amino acids. CDR3 residues: CASSVEGWVQGDEKLFF. The DNA for the CDR3 is TGTGCCAGCAGCGTAGAAGGTTGGGTACAGGGAGATGAAAAACTGTTTTTT.